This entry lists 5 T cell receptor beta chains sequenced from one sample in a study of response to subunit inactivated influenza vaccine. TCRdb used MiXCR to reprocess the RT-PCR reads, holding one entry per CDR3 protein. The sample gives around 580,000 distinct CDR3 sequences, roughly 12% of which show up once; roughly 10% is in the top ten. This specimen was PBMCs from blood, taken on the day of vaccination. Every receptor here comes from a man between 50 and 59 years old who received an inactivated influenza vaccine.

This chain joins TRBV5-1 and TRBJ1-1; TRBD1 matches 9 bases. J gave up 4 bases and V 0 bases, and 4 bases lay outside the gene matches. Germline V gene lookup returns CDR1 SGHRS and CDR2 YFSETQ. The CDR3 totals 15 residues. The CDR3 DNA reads TGCGCCAGCAGCTTGGGGACAGGGGTGATCACTGAAGCTTTCTTT. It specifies CASSLGTGVITEAFF.

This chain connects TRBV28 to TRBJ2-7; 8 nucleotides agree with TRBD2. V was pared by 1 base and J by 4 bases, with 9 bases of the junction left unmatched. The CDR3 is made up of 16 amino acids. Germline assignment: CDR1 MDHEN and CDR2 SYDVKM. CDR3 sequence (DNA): TGTGCCAGCAGTTTATTGGGTAGCGGGGAAGCATACGAGCAGTACTTC. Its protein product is CASSLLGSGEAYEQYF.

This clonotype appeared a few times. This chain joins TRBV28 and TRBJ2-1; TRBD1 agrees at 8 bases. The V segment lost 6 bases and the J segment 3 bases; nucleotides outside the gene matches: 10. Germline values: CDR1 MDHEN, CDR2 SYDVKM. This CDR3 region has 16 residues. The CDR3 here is CASSRGDRYFYNEQFF. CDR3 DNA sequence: TGTGCCAGCAGCCGTGGGGACAGGTATTTCTACAATGAGCAGTTCTTC.

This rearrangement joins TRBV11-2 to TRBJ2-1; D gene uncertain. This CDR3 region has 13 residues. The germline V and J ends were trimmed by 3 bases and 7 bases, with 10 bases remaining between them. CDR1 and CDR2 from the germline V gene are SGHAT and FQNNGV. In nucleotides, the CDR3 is TGTGCCAGCAGCTTCCGACCAGAGAATGAGCAGTTCTTC. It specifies CASSFRPENEQFF.

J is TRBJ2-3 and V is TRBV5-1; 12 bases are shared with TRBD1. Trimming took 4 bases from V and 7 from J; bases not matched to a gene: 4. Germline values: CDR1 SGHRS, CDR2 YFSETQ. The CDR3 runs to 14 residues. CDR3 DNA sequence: TGCGCCAGCAGCCCGGGACAGGGGGCGAATACGCAGTATTTT. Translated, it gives CASSPGQGANTQYF. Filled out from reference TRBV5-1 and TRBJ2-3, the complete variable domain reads KAGVTQTPRYLIKTRGQQVTLSCSPISGHRSVSWYQQTPGQGLQFLFEYFSETQRNKGNFPGRFSGRQFSNSRSEMNVSTLELGDSALYLCASSPGQGANTQYFGPGTRLTVL.